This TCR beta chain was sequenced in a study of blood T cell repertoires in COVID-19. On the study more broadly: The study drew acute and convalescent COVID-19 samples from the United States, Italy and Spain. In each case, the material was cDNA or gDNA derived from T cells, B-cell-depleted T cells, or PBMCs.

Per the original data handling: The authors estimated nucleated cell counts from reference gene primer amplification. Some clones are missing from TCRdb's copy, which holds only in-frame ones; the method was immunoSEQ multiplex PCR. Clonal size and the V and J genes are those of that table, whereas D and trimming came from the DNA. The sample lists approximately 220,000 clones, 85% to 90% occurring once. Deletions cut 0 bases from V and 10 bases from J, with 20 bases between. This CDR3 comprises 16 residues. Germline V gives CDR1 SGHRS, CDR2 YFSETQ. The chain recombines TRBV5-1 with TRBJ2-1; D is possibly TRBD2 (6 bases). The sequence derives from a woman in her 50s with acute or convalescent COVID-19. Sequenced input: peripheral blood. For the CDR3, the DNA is TGCGCCAGCAGCTTGGCCCTACTGGGACTCCAAAAGGAGCAGTTCTTC. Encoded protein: CASSLALLGLQKEQFF.